The 32 T cell receptor beta chains below all came from one sample that was sequenced in a study of OX40 agonist ivuxolimab in advanced cancers. Receptors were amplified or captured by the immunoSEQ multiplex PCR assay. TCRdb obtained this table from immuneACCESS and retained in-frame rearrangements with V and J assigned. These tables miss some clones; where compared with another copy, unresolved V genes account for less than half of the shortfall, and the remainder is unexplained. The sample includes some 10,000 clones, with less than 80% observed a single time. 22% of the sample is in the top ten clones. The source material was CD4+ or CD8+ T cells sorted from blood, sampled in a trial of the OX40 agonist ivuxolimab. The origin of the receptors is an adult with an advanced solid tumor such as melanoma, head and neck, liver or kidney cancer.

About this clone: Germline and junction disagree at one end, which may indicate a read error. The gene calls are TRBV5-1 and TRBJ1-6; D is perhaps TRBD1 (5 bases). The germline V gene has CDR1 SGHRS and CDR2 YFSETQ. There are 15 residues in the CDR3. The CDR3: CASSLVQGDNSPLHF. CDR3 coding DNA: TGTGCCAGCAGCTTGGTGCAGGGCGATAATTCACCCCTCCACTTT.

This clone has just one count. The chain couples TRBV28 to TRBJ2-1, with 10 bases identical to TRBD1. This CDR3 is 15 amino acids long. From germline, CDR1 is MDHEN and CDR2 SYDVKM. V gave up 3 bases and J gave up 7 bases; unmatched junction bases: 6. CDR3 sequence (DNA): TGTGCCAGCAGTTTTTTAGGGGACAGGGGAAATGAGCAGTTCTTC. Protein product: CASSFLGDRGNEQFF. Together with reference TRBV28 and TRBJ2-1, the CDR3 gives the full variable domain: DVKVTQSSRYLVKRTGEKVFLECVQDMDHENMFWYRQDPGLGLRLIYFSYDVKMKEKGDIPEGYSVSREKKERFSLILESASTNQTSMYLCASSFLGDRGNEQFFGPGTRLTVL.

This clone was observed a single time. The gene calls are TRBV19 and TRBJ2-1, with TRBD1 as a possible D gene (5 bases). Germline CDR1 is LNHDA and CDR2 is SQIVND (reference sequence). Trimming pared 5 bases from V and 1 base from J, leaving 9 bases between. The CDR3 totals 14 residues. The CDR3 nucleotides read TGTGCCAGTAGTTTGGCAGGGTCCTACAATGAGCAGTTCTTC. Encoded protein: CASSLAGSYNEQFF.

This chain links TRBV29-1 with TRBJ2-3, with a possible D match to TRBD2 (7 bases). V was shortened by 0 bases and J by 2 bases, with 15 bases between the two germline ends. Germline CDR1 SQVTM, CDR2 ANQGSEA. The CDR3 contains 16 residues. CDR3: CSVEDVLGGATDTQYF. CDR3 sequence (DNA): TGCAGCGTTGAAGATGTTTTAGGGGGGGCCACAGATACGCAGTATTTT.

This chain links TRBV11-2 with TRBJ1-4; D remains unclear. The CDR3 is 12 amino acids. The V gene's germline CDR1 is SGHAT and CDR2 FQNNGV. Trimming removed 1 base at V and 7 bases at J, with 4 bases between. The CDR3 bases are TGTGCCAGCAGCTTAGTAGGTGAAAAACTGTTTTTT. Amino acids: CASSLVGEKLFF.

The chain couples TRBV29-1 to TRBJ1-4, with TRBD1 as a possible D gene (6 bases). Germline loops: CDR1 SQVTM, CDR2 ANQGSEA. The V and J ends lost 2 bases and 4 bases respectively, with 11 bases between them. The CDR3 spans 14 residues. Written as DNA, the CDR3 is TGCAGCGTTGAAAGGGGGGCGGGTAATGAAAAACTGTTTTTT. Its translation: CSVERGAGNEKLFF.

The V gene is TRBV19, the J gene TRBJ2-5; D is uncertain. Germline V CDR1 and CDR2: LNHDA, SQIVND (reference sequence). CDR3 length: 17 residues. With 2 bases removed from V and 5 bases from J, the gap between germline ends came to 21 bases. CDR3 nucleotides: TGTGCCAGTAGTATACCCGAAGGGTTATGGGCAAGGGAGACCCAGTACTTC. This translates into CASSIPEGLWARETQYF.

V is TRBV5-4 and J is TRBJ2-1; 12 bases match TRBD2. The germline gives CDR1 SGHNT, CDR2 YYREEE (reference sequence). The length of the CDR3 is 15 residues. Trimming cost V 4 bases and J 8 bases; bases outside gene matches: 7. The CDR3 DNA reads as TGTGCCAGCAGCATACCTAGCGGGGGGGTGTATGAGCAGTTCTTC. Its protein is CASSIPSGGVYEQFF.

This rearrangement joins TRBV5-1 to TRBJ1-1; TRBD1 is a possible D gene (5 bases). Trimming shortened V by 1 base and J by 5 bases, and 15 bases separated the two germline ends. This CDR3 contains 15 residues. Germline lookup yields CDR1 SGHRS and CDR2 YFSETQ. CDR3 sequence: CASSLRGIGGTEAFF. Here the CDR3 DNA reads TGCGCCAGCAGCTTGAGGGGAATCGGGGGGACTGAAGCTTTCTTT.

The V and J genes are TRBV4-1 and TRBJ2-3; 10 bases align to TRBD2. J was trimmed by 6 bases and V by 4 bases; bases with no gene match: 7. Germline V CDR1 and CDR2: MGHRA, YSYEKL. This CDR3 has 15 residues. The DNA for the CDR3 is TGCGCCAGCAGCCCACTGGGACTAGCGCGGGATACGCAGTATTTT. Its protein is CASSPLGLARDTQYF.

The table lists this clone with a few counts. This chain joins TRBV13 and TRBJ2-2; 13 positions match TRBD2. The CDR3 runs to 17 residues. The germline V gene encodes CDR1 PRHDT and CDR2 FYEKMQ (reference sequence). With 5 bases clipped from V and 5 bases from J, the junction kept 8 bases outside the gene matches. In DNA, the CDR3 is TGTGCCAGCAGCCACGGACTAGCGGGGGTCAGGACCGGGGAGCTGTTTTTT. This translates into CASSHGLAGVRTGELFF.

The rearrangement links TRBV7-3 to TRBJ2-6; 11 bases are shared with TRBD1. In germline, CDR1 is SGHTA, CDR2 FQGTGA. CDR3 size: 20 residues. V dropped 5 bases and J dropped 2; count of bases not matched to a gene: 14. The DNA of the CDR3 is TGTGCCAGCAGCCATTTCGCCGGGACAGGGGGTAAACCTGGGGCCAACGTCCTGACTTTC. It encodes CASSHFAGTGGKPGANVLTF.

The chain carries TRBV15 and TRBJ2-5, with 10 bases identical to TRBD2. The V gene's germline CDR1 is LNHNV and CDR2 YYDKDF (reference sequence). The CDR3 consists of 18 residues. The trim removed 0 bases at V and 0 bases at J, leaving 7 bases unmatched. CDR3 in DNA: TGTGCCACCAGCAGAGATACTGGGACTAGCGACTACCAAGAGACCCAGTACTTC. Its protein product is CATSRDTGTSDYQETQYF.

A few counts support this clone. The rearrangement links TRBV11-3 to TRBJ1-3; maybe TRBD1 (6 bases). V was trimmed by 7 bases and J by 0 bases, leaving 10 bases between them. Germline CDR1 is SGHNT and CDR2 is YENEEA. The CDR3 runs 14 residues. Here the CDR3 DNA reads TGTGCCAGCACCGTCAGGGGCTCTGGAAACACCATATATTTT. It yields the protein CASTVRGSGNTIYF.

This rearrangement joins TRBV7-8 to TRBJ2-3; TRBD2 matches at 7 bases. V was clipped by 2 bases and J by 2 bases; unmatched bases: 1. The CDR3 runs to 14 residues. CDR1 is SGHVS, CDR2 FQNEAQ, per germline. CDR3 loop: CASSLRDYTDTQYF. Written as DNA, the CDR3 is TGTGCCAGCAGCTTAAGGGACTACACAGATACGCAGTATTTT.

This clone was found a few times. V usage is TRBV21-1 and J usage is TRBJ1-3; TRBD1, the D gene given by the table, was not confirmed from the DNA. TRBV21-1 is a documented pseudogene. The CDR3 runs to 17 residues. This chain's CDR3 is CASSKGLNRDSGNTIYF. CDR3 DNA sequence: TGTGCCAGCAGCAAGGGTTTGAACAGAGATTCTGGAAACACCATATATTTT.

This rearrangement joins TRBV6-5 to TRBJ1-5, with 7 bases aligning to TRBD1. Germline CDR1 is MNHEY and CDR2 is SVGAGI. J was trimmed by 2 bases and V by 4 bases; bases with no gene match: 8. This CDR3 has 16 amino acids. The CDR3 sequence is CASSSQYRGGNQPQHF. The CDR3 DNA follows: TGTGCCAGCAGTTCCCAATACAGGGGAGGCAATCAGCCCCAGCATTTT.

This clone was observed a handful of times. V and J are TRBV9 and TRBJ2-7, with TRBD1 matching over 9 bases. This CDR3 has 15 residues. From germline, CDR1 is SGDLS and CDR2 YYNGEE. The ends lost 0 bases at V and 3 bases at J; junction bases unmatched: 4. Here the CDR3 reads CASSVAGTGIYEQYF. CDR3 coding DNA: TGTGCCAGCAGCGTAGCCGGGACAGGGATCTACGAGCAGTACTTC.

This chain connects TRBV6-6 to TRBJ2-7; no firm D call. The V gene lost 5 bases and the J gene lost 4 bases, with 9 bases spanning the gap. Germline loops: CDR1 MNHNY, CDR2 SVGAGI (reference sequence). This CDR3 has 12 amino acids. CDR3 in DNA: TGTGCCAGCAGTGCTGTTGATTACGAGCAGTACTTC. Translated, it gives CASSAVDYEQYF.

CDR3 loop: CASSPTQRINQPQHF. The CDR3 DNA follows: TGTGCCAGTAGTCCTACACAGCGAATCAATCAGCCCCAGCATTTT. The chain couples TRBV19 to TRBJ1-5, with unresolved D. Trimming took 5 bases from V and 3 from J, leaving 14 bases between them. There are 15 residues in the CDR3. CDR1 is LNHDA, CDR2 SQIVND, per germline (reference sequence).

This chain joins TRBV5-4 and TRBJ1-2; no definite D call. Trimming took 4 bases from V and 7 from J, leaving 14 bases between them. Germline-derived CDR1 and CDR2 are SGHNT and YYREEE (reference sequence). The CDR3 has 13 residues. The CDR3 region has the DNA TGTGCCAGCAGCAGCCGACTTGCTCTTGGCTACACCTTC. Translation gives CASSSRLALGYTF.

This clone is deemed medium-sized (0.01 to 0.1%). The genes are TRBV5-5 and TRBJ2-7; D is uncertain. V was pared by 2 bases and J by 3 bases, with 15 bases between. CDR1 and CDR2 from the germline V gene are SGHKS and YYEKEE (reference sequence). The CDR3 is 15 residues long. In DNA, the CDR3 is TGTGCCAGCAGCTTCATGCCAGCAGGAGACTACGAGCAGTACTTC. This sequence encodes CASSFMPAGDYEQYF.

The chain combines TRBV19 with TRBJ2-3; TRBD1 is a possible D gene (6 bases). The germline gives CDR1 LNHDA, CDR2 SQIVND (reference sequence). The CDR3 runs to 14 residues. Trimming took off 5 bases at V and 1 base at J, with 10 bases between the two ends. In DNA form, the CDR3 reads TGTGCCAGTAGTTGGGCAGGGGGCACAGATACGCAGTATTTT. Its translation: CASSWAGGTDTQYF. Variable domain in full (rest from reference TRBV19 and TRBJ2-3): DGGITQSPKYLFRKEGQNVTLSCEQNLNHDAMYWYRQDPGQGLRLIYYSQIVNDFQKGDIAEGYSVSREKKESFPLTVTSAQKNPTAFYLCASSWAGGTDTQYFGPGTRLTVL.

The CDR3 DNA reads TGTGCCACCGGGGCCTTAAACACCGGGGAGCTGTTTTTT. This encodes CATGALNTGELFF. The gene calls are TRBV27 and TRBJ2-2, with D possibly being TRBD1 or TRBD2 (5 bases each). This CDR3 has 13 amino acids. The germline CDR1 and CDR2 sequences are MNHEY and SMNVEV (reference sequence). Trimming removed 10 bases from V and 2 bases from J, with 11 bases in between.

This clone was detected only once. This chain connects TRBV25-1 to TRBJ2-7, with D maybe TRBD1 (6 bases). V dropped 0 bases and J dropped 2 bases, with 14 bases sitting between them. The V gene's germline CDR1 is MGHDK and CDR2 SYGVNS. The CDR3 totals 16 residues. CDR3: CASSEYRGTQPYEQYF. The CDR3 DNA sequence: TGTGCCAGCAGTGAATATAGAGGGACACAACCCTACGAGCAGTACTTC.

The chain links TRBV9 to TRBJ1-2; D not resolved. V was clipped by 4 bases and J by 9 bases, with 7 bases between them. CDR1 and CDR2 from the germline V gene are SGDLS and YYNGEE. The CDR3 sequence is 10 residues long. CDR3 sequence: CASSSGSYTF. CDR3 bases: TGTGCCAGCAGCTCGGGCAGCTACACCTTC. The full variable domain, rest sourced from reference TRBV9 and TRBJ1-2, is DSGVTQTPKHLITATGQRVTLRCSPRSGDLSVYWYQQSLDQGLQFLIQYYNGEERAKGNILERFSAQQFPDLHSELNLSSLELGDSALYFCASSSGSYTFGSGTRLTVV.

This clone was counted once. In DNA, the CDR3 is TGTGCCAGCAGCTTGGGCAGGGTTAATTCACCCCTCCACTTT. Translated: CASSLGRVNSPLHF. The chain uses TRBV5-6 and TRBJ1-6; a possible D gene is TRBD1 (5 bases). Germline V gene data show CDR1 as SGHDT and CDR2 as YYEEEE. This CDR3 has 14 residues. The germline V and J ends were trimmed by 0 bases and 6 bases, with 7 bases remaining between them.

The chain combines TRBV4-2 with TRBJ2-1; tentatively, D is TRBD1 or TRBD2 (7 bases each). Germline lookup yields CDR1 LGHNA and CDR2 YNFKEQ. The CDR3 length is 15 residues. Deletions cut 7 bases from V and 1 base from J, with 14 bases between. CDR3 coding DNA: TGTGCCAGCACCGACAGGGAGGGATCCTACAATGAGCAGTTCTTC. Its protein is CASTDREGSYNEQFF.

The V and J genes are TRBV28 and TRBJ1-3; maybe TRBD1 (5 bases). V lost 1 base and J lost 0, with 10 bases in between. This CDR3 contains 16 residues. Germline V lookup: CDR1 MDHEN, CDR2 SYDVKM. In DNA form, the CDR3 reads TGTGCCAGCAGTTTATTAGGGACGGCCTCTGGAAACACCATATATTTT. This translates into CASSLLGTASGNTIYF. Combining the CDR3 with reference TRBV28 and TRBJ1-3 gives the whole variable domain DVKVTQSSRYLVKRTGEKVFLECVQDMDHENMFWYRQDPGLGLRLIYFSYDVKMKEKGDIPEGYSVSREKKERFSLILESASTNQTSMYLCASSLLGTASGNTIYFGEGSWLTVV.

This chain connects TRBV28 to TRBJ2-1; D tentatively fits TRBD1 or TRBD2 (6 bases each). Trimming shortened V by 6 bases and J by 7 bases, and 16 bases separated the two germline ends. CDR3 length: 14 amino acids. Germline CDR1 is MDHEN and CDR2 is SYDVKM. CDR3 nucleotides: TGTGCCAGCAGGGCAGTCGGGGGCCGGAATGAGCAGTTCTTC. It encodes CASRAVGGRNEQFF.

The rearrangement links TRBV12-5 to TRBJ2-1; 9 nucleotides agree with TRBD1. Germline CDR1 LGHNT, CDR2 FRNRAP. CDR3 size: 16 residues. V trimming: 4 bases; J trimming: 0 bases; junction bases outside the gene matches: 4. The CDR3, as DNA: TGTGCTAGTGGTTCCGGACAGGGGAGCTCCTACAATGAGCAGTTCTTC. Protein sequence: CASGSGQGSSYNEQFF.

The gene calls are TRBV4-1 and TRBJ2-7, with TRBD2 identical over 7 bases. V shed 0 bases and J 4 bases; nucleotides not matched to a gene: 6. Germline V lookup: CDR1 MGHRA, CDR2 YSYEKL. The CDR3 length is 15 residues. The CDR3 DNA reads as TGCGCCAGCAGCCAAGATGGGGGGGTCGGGTACGAGCAGTACTTC. This sequence encodes CASSQDGGVGYEQYF.